This T cell receptor (beta chain) was recovered during a study of blood T cell repertoires in COVID-19. As for the study in general: The analysed material was cDNA or gDNA that came from T cells, B-cell-depleted T cells, or PBMCs.

Sequencing used immunoSEQ multiplex PCR; TCRdb keeps in-frame clones, though not all of them. Of roughly 140,000 clones in the sample, 65% to 90% were seen once. Trimming cost V 1 base and J 1 base, with 8 bases left between them. Germline V gene lookup returns CDR1 LNHNV and CDR2 YYDKDF (reference sequence). This CDR3 comprises 15 residues. The sequenced sample was peripheral blood. This chain connects TRBV15 to TRBJ1-5; D not resolved. The TCR sequence derives from a woman in her forties or fifties with acute or convalescent COVID-19. CDR3 residues: CATSRVSQSNQPQHF. The CDR3 DNA reads as TGTGCCACCAGCAGAGTCTCACAAAGCAATCAGCCCCAGCATTTT.